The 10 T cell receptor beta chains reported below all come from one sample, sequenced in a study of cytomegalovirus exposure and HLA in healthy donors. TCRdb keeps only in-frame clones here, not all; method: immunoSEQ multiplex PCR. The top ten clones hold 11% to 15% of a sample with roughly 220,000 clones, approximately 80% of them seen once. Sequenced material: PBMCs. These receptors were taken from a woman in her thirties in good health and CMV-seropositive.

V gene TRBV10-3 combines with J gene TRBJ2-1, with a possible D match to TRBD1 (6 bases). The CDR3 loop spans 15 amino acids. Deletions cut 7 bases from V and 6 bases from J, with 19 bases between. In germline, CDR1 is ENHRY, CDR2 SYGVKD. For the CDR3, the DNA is TGTGCCATCACCGATTCGGGTGGGGGCATCAATGAGCAGTTCTTC. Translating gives CAITDSGGGINEQFF.

The CDR3 is CASSDSLEGGRDTQYF. CDR3 DNA sequence: TGTGCCAGCAGTGACTCGCTGGAGGGAGGAAGGGATACGCAGTATTTT. The chain has TRBV6-4 and TRBJ2-3, with D maybe TRBD2 (6 bases). V dropped 0 bases and J dropped 6 bases, with 16 bases sitting between them. Per germline, CDR1 MRHNA and CDR2 SNTAGT. The CDR3 consists of 16 residues.

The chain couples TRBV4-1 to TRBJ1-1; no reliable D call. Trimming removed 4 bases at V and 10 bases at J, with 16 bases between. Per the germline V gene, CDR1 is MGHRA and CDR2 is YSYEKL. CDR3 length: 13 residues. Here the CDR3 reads CASSRVGGQPAFF. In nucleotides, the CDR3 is TGCGCCAGCAGCCGGGTGGGAGGGCAGCCAGCTTTCTTT.

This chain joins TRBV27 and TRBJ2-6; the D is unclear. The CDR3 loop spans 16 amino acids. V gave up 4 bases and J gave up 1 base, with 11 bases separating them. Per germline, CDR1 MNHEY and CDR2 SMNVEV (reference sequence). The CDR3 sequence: CASSSSPGSGANVLTF. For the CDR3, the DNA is TGTGCCAGCAGTTCCAGTCCCGGGTCTGGGGCCAACGTCCTGACTTTC.

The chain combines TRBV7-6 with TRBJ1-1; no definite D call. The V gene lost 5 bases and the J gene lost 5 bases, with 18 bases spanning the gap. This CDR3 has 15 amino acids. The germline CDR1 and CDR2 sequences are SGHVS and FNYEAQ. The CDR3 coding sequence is TGTGCCAGCAGCCGAGATAGCCTTCGAGGTACTGAAGCTTTCTTT. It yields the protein CASSRDSLRGTEAFF.

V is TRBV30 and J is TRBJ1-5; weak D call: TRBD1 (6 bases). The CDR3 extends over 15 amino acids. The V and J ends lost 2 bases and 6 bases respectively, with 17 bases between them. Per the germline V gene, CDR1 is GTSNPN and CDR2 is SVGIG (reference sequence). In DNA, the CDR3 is TGTGCCTGGAGTTTGGAGCACAGGGTGGGTCAGCCCCAGCATTTT. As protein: CAWSLEHRVGQPQHF.

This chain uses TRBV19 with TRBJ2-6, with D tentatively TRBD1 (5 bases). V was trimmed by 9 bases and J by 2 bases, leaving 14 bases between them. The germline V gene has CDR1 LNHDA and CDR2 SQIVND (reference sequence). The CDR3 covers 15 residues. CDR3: CASLKGRAGANVLTF. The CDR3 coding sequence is TGTGCCAGCCTCAAGGGCAGGGCTGGGGCCAACGTCCTGACTTTC. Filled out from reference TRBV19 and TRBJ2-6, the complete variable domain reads DGGITQSPKYLFRKEGQNVTLSCEQNLNHDAMYWYRQDPGQGLRLIYYSQIVNDFQKGDIAEGYSVSREKKESFPLTVTSAQKNPTAFYLCASLKGRAGANVLTFGAGSRLTVL.

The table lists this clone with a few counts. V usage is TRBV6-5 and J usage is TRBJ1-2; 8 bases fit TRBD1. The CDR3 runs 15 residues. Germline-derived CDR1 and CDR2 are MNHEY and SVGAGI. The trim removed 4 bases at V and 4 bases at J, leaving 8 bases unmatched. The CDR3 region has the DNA TGTGCCAGCAGTTTCTCAGGGGGCGGGAGCTATGGCTACACCTTC. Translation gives CASSFSGGGSYGYTF.

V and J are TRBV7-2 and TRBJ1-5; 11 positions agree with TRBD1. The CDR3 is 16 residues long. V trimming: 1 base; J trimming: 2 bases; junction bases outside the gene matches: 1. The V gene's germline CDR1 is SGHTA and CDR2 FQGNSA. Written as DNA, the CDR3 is TGTGCCAGCAGCTTAGAGGGACAGGGGGGCAATCAGCCCCAGCATTTT. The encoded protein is CASSLEGQGGNQPQHF.

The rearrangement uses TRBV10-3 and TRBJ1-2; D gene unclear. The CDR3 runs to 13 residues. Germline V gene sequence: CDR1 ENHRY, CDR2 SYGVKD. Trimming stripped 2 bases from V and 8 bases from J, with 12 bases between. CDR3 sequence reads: CAISEERVHGYTF. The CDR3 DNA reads TGTGCCATCAGTGAGGAGAGGGTTCACGGCTACACCTTC.